The 27 T cell receptor beta chains given below trace back to one sample, sequenced in a study of beta chain features in type 1 diabetes. The isolated RNA, all of it, was reverse transcribed, so expressed TCRB transcripts were what got sequenced. TCRdb's copy holds only in-frame clones and misses some; the assay was immunoSEQ multiplex PCR. The data show about 260,000 clones, with around 68% seen just once and about 0.051% held by the top ten. Sequenced material: naive CD4+ T cells from blood. The receptors here all came from a man aged 25-45 years in good health.

The chain uses TRBV29-1 and TRBJ2-3; TRBD1 or TRBD2 may be the D gene (5 bases each). Per the germline V gene, CDR1 is SQVTM and CDR2 is ANQGSEA. There are 13 residues in the CDR3. V lost 4 bases, J lost 4 bases, and 12 bases lay in between. The CDR3 spells CSVAGLFSDTQYF. The CDR3 DNA follows: TGCAGCGTTGCGGGGCTCTTCTCAGATACGCAGTATTTT.

This chain links TRBV9 with TRBJ2-1; 11 bases are shared with TRBD2. The CDR3 is 19 residues long. Germline CDR1 SGDLS, CDR2 YYNGEE. V shed 0 bases, J shed 0 bases, and the junction held 8 bases outside the gene matches. In DNA form, the CDR3 reads TGTGCCAGCAGCGTAGGACTAGCGGGGTACATAACCTCCTACAATGAGCAGTTCTTC. Translated, it gives CASSVGLAGYITSYNEQFF.

This clone has a single count. The chain links TRBV7-2 to TRBJ2-1; D is uncertain. The ends were cut back, 0 bases at V and 0 bases at J, with 9 bases in the middle. The CDR3 totals 16 residues. Germline CDR1 is SGHTA and CDR2 is FQGNSA. CDR3 sequence reads: CASSLAVVSSYNEQFF. Here the CDR3 DNA reads TGTGCCAGCAGCTTAGCGGTGGTTAGCTCCTACAATGAGCAGTTCTTC.

This chain joins TRBV7-9 and TRBJ2-3, with 9 nucleotides matching TRBD2. This CDR3 contains 16 residues. CDR1 is SEHNR and CDR2 is FQNEAQ in the germline V gene (reference sequence). The V and J ends lost 1 base and 3 bases, in that order; junction bases with no gene match: 5. The CDR3 protein is CASSLVSGGATDTQYF. CDR3 nucleotide sequence: TGTGCCAGCAGCTTAGTTAGCGGGGGAGCAACAGATACGCAGTATTTT.

The chain carries TRBV11-2 and TRBJ2-1; a possible D gene is TRBD2 (5 bases). CDR1 SGHAT and CDR2 FQNNGV come from the germline V gene. Trimming left V 1 base short and J 5 bases short, with 15 bases between. The CDR3 length is 16 residues. The CDR3 DNA sequence: TGTGCCAGCAGCTTAGGTTGGGGAGTACTCAACAATGAGCAGTTCTTC. Translation: CASSLGWGVLNNEQFF. Full variable domain (outside the CDR3, taken from reference TRBV11-2 and TRBJ2-1): EAGVAQSPRYKIIEKRQSVAFWCNPISGHATLYWYQQILGQGPKLLIQFQNNGVVDDSQLPKDRFSAERLKGVDSTLKIQPAKLEDSAVYLCASSLGWGVLNNEQFFGPGTRLTVL.

This chain connects TRBV30 to TRBJ2-1; TRBD2 matches 10 bases. CDR3 length equals 14 residues. The germline V gene encodes CDR1 GTSNPN and CDR2 SVGIG (reference sequence). Trimming at V came to 1 base and at J to 7 bases, leaving 4 bases not matched to a gene. As DNA, the CDR3 is TGTGCCTGGAGTGAGGCAGCGGGAGGGAATGAGCAGTTCTTC. Its protein product is CAWSEAAGGNEQFF.

CDR3 region: CASSSTSSEQYF. The CDR3 DNA reads as TGTGCCAGCAGTTCGACCTCCAGCGAGCAGTACTTC. The chain joins TRBV28 to TRBJ2-7; no reliable D call. The CDR3 has 12 residues. Germline V gene data show CDR1 as MDHEN and CDR2 as SYDVKM. V dropped 4 bases and J dropped 6 bases, with 10 bases sitting between them. The entire variable domain, with the rest obtained from reference TRBV28 and TRBJ2-7, is as follows: DVKVTQSSRYLVKRTGEKVFLECVQDMDHENMFWYRQDPGLGLRLIYFSYDVKMKEKGDIPEGYSVSREKKERFSLILESASTNQTSMYLCASSSTSSEQYFGPGTRLTVT.

This clone was detected a few times. This chain uses TRBV30 with TRBJ2-7; 13 bases are shared with TRBD2. Germline assignment: CDR1 GTSNPN and CDR2 SVGIG (reference sequence). The CDR3 sequence is 14 residues long. Trimming cost V 3 bases and J 2 bases; bases outside gene matches: 1. The CDR3 coding sequence is TGTGCCTGGAGGACTAGCGGGGGGCCCTACGAGCAGTACTTC. Translating it yields CAWRTSGGPYEQYF.

The genes are TRBV5-6 and TRBJ2-5; D is perhaps TRBD2 (5 bases). V was cut by 1 base and J by 4 bases, with 8 bases left in between. This CDR3 spans 13 amino acids. CDR1 is SGHDT, CDR2 YYEEEE, per germline. This chain's CDR3 is CASSLIEGETQYF. For the CDR3, the DNA is TGTGCCAGCAGCTTGATAGAGGGAGAGACCCAGTACTTC.

This clone was found a few times. The genes are TRBV29-1 and TRBJ2-5; TRBD2 agrees at 7 bases. Germline V gives CDR1 SQVTM, CDR2 ANQGSEA. Trimming took 5 bases from V and 3 from J; bases not matched to a gene: 6. This CDR3 spans 13 amino acids. The CDR3 reads CSVFSRGEETQYF. CDR3 DNA: TGCAGCGTTTTTTCCCGGGGGGAAGAGACCCAGTACTTC.

The chain is built from TRBV30 and TRBJ1-3; the D gene is possibly TRBD1 (6 bases). Per germline, CDR1 GTSNPN and CDR2 SVGIG (reference sequence). The CDR3 contains 14 residues. Trimming took 4 bases from V and 0 from J, leaving 10 bases between them. The CDR3 spells CAWIDRRSGNTIYF. The CDR3 DNA is TGTGCCTGGATTGACAGGCGCTCTGGAAACACCATATATTTT.

This chain joins TRBV18 and TRBJ2-2; D remains ambiguous. Germline assignment: CDR1 KGHSH and CDR2 LQKENI. The CDR3 covers 16 residues. Trimming left V 1 base short and J 1 base short, with 10 bases between. CDR3 in DNA: TGTGCCAGCTCACCACAGTACGTCAAGAACACCGGGGAGCTGTTTTTT. The encoded protein is CASSPQYVKNTGELFF.

The chain is built from TRBV30 and TRBJ1-2; weak D call: TRBD1 (5 bases). The CDR3 length is 13 residues. With 3 bases removed from V and 1 base from J, the gap between germline ends came to 9 bases. Germline loops: CDR1 GTSNPN, CDR2 SVGIG (reference sequence). This chain's CDR3 is CAWSGDLNYGYTF. DNA of the CDR3: TGTGCCTGGAGCGGGGACCTTAACTATGGCTACACCTTC.

The gene calls are TRBV29-1 and TRBJ1-2; no firm D call. This CDR3 region has 12 residues. V lost 6 bases to trimming and J lost 1 base, with 9 bases between them. The germline V gene encodes CDR1 SQVTM and CDR2 ANQGSEA. The DNA of the CDR3 is TGCAGCGTCCCGACCGGTAACTATGGCTACACCTTC. Residues: CSVPTGNYGYTF. Looking up the rest from reference TRBV29-1 and TRBJ1-2 gives the full variable domain: SAVISQKPSRDICQRGTSLTIQCQVDSQVTMMFWYRQQPGQSLTLIATANQGSEATYESGFVIDKFPISRPNLTFSTLTVSNMSPEDSSIYLCSVPTGNYGYTFGSGTRLTVV.

The rearrangement uses TRBV4-3 and TRBJ2-7, with 9 positions matching TRBD1. V lost 0 bases to trimming and J lost 3 bases; unmatched junction nucleotides: 3. CDR1 and CDR2 from the germline V gene are LGHNA and YSLEER. The CDR3 is 15 amino acids. The CDR3 sequence: CASSQEGTGSYEQYF. The CDR3 bases are TGCGCCAGCAGCCAAGAAGGGACAGGGAGCTACGAGCAGTACTTC.

The chain is built from TRBV10-3 and TRBJ2-7, with TRBD1 matching 8 bases. The germline CDR1 and CDR2 sequences are ENHRY and SYGVKD. After removal of 3 bases from V and 4 bases from J, the junction contained 8 bases not matched to a gene. The CDR3 runs to 15 residues. The CDR3 coding sequence is TGTGCCATCAGTGAACCCGGACAGGGAACTTACGAGCAGTACTTC. Translating gives CAISEPGQGTYEQYF.

The V call is TRBV4-3, the J call TRBJ2-7, with 8 bases aligning to TRBD2. The CDR3 totals 14 residues. Germline V CDR1 and CDR2: LGHNA, YSLEER. With 2 bases clipped from V and 3 bases from J, the junction kept 3 bases outside the gene matches. The CDR3: CASSQRTSNYEQYF. The CDR3 bases are TGCGCCAGCAGCCAAAGGACTAGCAACTACGAGCAGTACTTC.

The rearrangement links TRBV29-1 to TRBJ2-1; 7 positions agree with TRBD1. The CDR3 covers 13 residues. Germline values: CDR1 SQVTM, CDR2 ANQGSEA. Germline trimming cut 6 bases from V and 6 bases from J; bases unmatched to any gene: 8. CDR3 sequence reads: CSVADRKTNEQFF. The CDR3 bases are TGCAGCGTGGCGGACAGGAAGACCAATGAGCAGTTCTTC.

This chain uses TRBV5-6 with TRBJ2-5; D call uncertain. Germline assignment: CDR1 SGHDT and CDR2 YYEEEE. The V end was cut by 0 bases, the J end by 5 bases, with 11 bases between. This CDR3 is 14 amino acids long. CDR3 nucleotide sequence: TGTGCCAGCAGCTTGGCCCGGTCTGGGGAGACCCAGTACTTC. It codes for CASSLARSGETQYF.

This rearrangement joins TRBV9 to TRBJ2-6, with D tentatively TRBD1 or TRBD2 (6 bases each). V was clipped by 3 bases and J by 0 bases, with 22 bases between them. The germline V gene has CDR1 SGDLS and CDR2 YYNGEE. CDR3 length: 20 residues. CDR3 DNA: TGTGCCAGCAGCGCCCCCGGGGGACACGGGACGAGCTCTGGGGCCAACGTCCTGACTTTC. This gives the protein CASSAPGGHGTSSGANVLTF. Together with reference TRBV9 and TRBJ2-6, the CDR3 gives the full variable domain: DSGVTQTPKHLITATGQRVTLRCSPRSGDLSVYWYQQSLDQGLQFLIQYYNGEERAKGNILERFSAQQFPDLHSELNLSSLELGDSALYFCASSAPGGHGTSSGANVLTFGAGSRLTVL.

V usage is TRBV5-1 and J usage is TRBJ2-2; no clear D. This CDR3 spans 14 amino acids. V lost 1 base, J lost 3 bases, and 7 bases lay in between. The V gene's germline CDR1 is SGHRS and CDR2 YFSETQ. In DNA, the CDR3 is TGCGCCAGCAGCTTGCAGCGTGACACCGGGGAGCTGTTTTTT. Its protein is CASSLQRDTGELFF.

The CDR3 sequence: CASRIFHEQYF. In DNA form, the CDR3 reads TGTGCCAGCAGAATTTTCCACGAGCAGTACTTC. The rearrangement links TRBV25-1 to TRBJ2-7, with no clear D. The ends were cut back, 6 bases at V and 5 bases at J, with 8 bases in the middle. The germline V gene encodes CDR1 MGHDK and CDR2 SYGVNS. CDR3 length: 11 amino acids.

V usage is TRBV29-1 and J usage is TRBJ2-1, with 8 bases matching TRBD2. The CDR3 is 14 residues long. Per the germline V gene, CDR1 is SQVTM and CDR2 is ANQGSEA. V shed 5 bases, J shed 3 bases, and the junction held 6 bases outside the gene matches. CDR3 nucleotide sequence: TGCAGCGTTTTGCGGGAGGCCCTCTACAATGAGCAGTTCTTC. Amino acid sequence: CSVLREALYNEQFF.

J is TRBJ2-3 and V is TRBV30; D is uncertain. There are 13 residues in the CDR3. Germline CDR1 GTSNPN, CDR2 SVGIG (reference sequence). V shed 0 bases and J shed 9 bases, with 13 bases lying between them. CDR3 region: CAWSVRSRETQYF. The CDR3 nucleotides read TGTGCCTGGAGTGTAAGGAGTAGGGAAACGCAGTATTTT. The whole variable domain, filled in from reference TRBV30 and TRBJ2-3, reads SQTIHQWPATLVQPVGSPLSLECTVEGTSNPNLYWYRQAAGRGLQLLFYSVGIGQISSEVPQNLSASRPQDRQFILSSKKLLLSDSGFYLCAWSVRSRETQYFGPGTRLTVL.

The chain joins TRBV11-2 to TRBJ2-3; 9 nucleotides line up with TRBD2. The CDR3 contains 15 residues. CDR1 is SGHAT, CDR2 FQNNGV, per germline. V dropped 2 bases and J dropped 5; count of bases not matched to a gene: 5. CDR3 coding DNA: TGTGCCAGCAGCTTACTTGCGGGGGGGATAGATACGCAGTATTTT. Protein: CASSLLAGGIDTQYF.

This clone was seen only a few times. The chain combines TRBV30 with TRBJ1-2; TRBD1 might be the D (5 bases). CDR3 length: 12 amino acids. Germline V gene data show CDR1 as GTSNPN and CDR2 as SVGIG (reference sequence). Trimming took off 3 bases at V and 4 bases at J, with 9 bases between the two ends. The chain's CDR3 is CAWSRVLYGYTF. The CDR3 DNA sequence: TGTGCCTGGAGCAGGGTTCTCTATGGCTACACCTTC.

As for this clone: At one end, the junction sequence differs from germline, possibly due to a read error. The CDR3 sequence is CATGGSTDTQYF. The CDR3 DNA is TGCGCCACAGGGGGTAGCACAGATACGCAGTATTTT. The chain links TRBV28 to TRBJ2-3; TRBD1 matches 8 bases. Germline values: CDR1 MDHEN, CDR2 SYDVKM. This CDR3 contains 12 residues.